Presented here are 27 T cell receptor beta chains from one specimen sequenced in a study of T cell clonality in common variable immunodeficiency. Sequenced by immunoSEQ multiplex PCR; TCRdb stores in-frame clones only, minus some. The repertoire shows around 34,000 clones, none seen only once; the top ten take around 1%. The sample taken for sequencing was peripheral blood mononuclear cells. All receptors derive from a person aged 18 to 70 in good health.

This clone has a count of ten or more. CDR3 loop: CASSLGTPNQPQHF. CDR3 bases read: TGCGCCAGCAGCCTCGGGACACCTAATCAGCCC. The rearrangement joins TRBV5-1 to TRBJ1-5, with D possibly matching TRBD1 (6 bases). The CDR3 end falls 3 residues outside the read, so it is completed with the germline J gene. Germline assignment: CDR1 SGHRS and CDR2 YFSETQ. The ends were cut back, 4 bases at V and 4 bases at J, with 12 bases in the middle. This CDR3 is 14 amino acids long.

This clone showed up many times. The sequence runs out 3 residues before the end of the CDR3; the remainder is reconstructed from the germline J gene. The V call is TRBV19, the J call TRBJ2-3; no clear D gene. Germline V gene lookup returns CDR1 LNHDA and CDR2 SQIVND (reference sequence). V gave up 3 bases and J gave up 0 bases, with 7 bases separating them. CDR3 length: 14 residues. CDR3 loop: CASSILSSTDTQYF. The DNA read from the CDR3 is TGTGCCAGTAGTATTTTGTCTAGCACAGATACG.

This clone has a count of ten or more. The read stops 3 residues short of the end of the CDR3; the missing end is completed from the germline J gene. The V gene is TRBV20-1, the J gene TRBJ1-3; unclear D gene. Germline CDR1 is DFQATT and CDR2 is SNEGSKA (reference sequence). CDR3 length: 21 amino acids. Between the trimmed V and J ends, which lost 0 bases and 0 bases, there was a span of 27 bases. Incomplete CDR3 DNA: TGCAGTGCTAGAGATATTCGCCGCGGGGTTTCGGGCCTTAGCTCTGGAAACACC. It specifies CSARDIRRGVSGLSSGNT. The whole CDR3 is CSARDIRRGVSGLSSGNTIYF.

This clone was observed at least ten times. The read comes to an end 3 residues before the CDR3 does, leaving the germline J gene to fill in the end. The chain uses TRBV6-2 or TRBV6-3 and TRBJ2-6; 7 bases are a match to TRBD1. J was trimmed by 5 bases and V by 6 bases; bases with no gene match: 7. The CDR3 extends over 15 amino acids. The germline CDR1 and CDR2 sequences are MNHEY and SVGEGT. The CDR3 DNA, read in part, is TGTGCCAGCAGCCTACAGGGGCTCTGGGCCAACGTC. Amino acid sequence: CASSLQGLWANV. Given in full, the CDR3 is CASSLQGLWANVLTF.

This clone was seen ten or more times. Incomplete CDR3 DNA: TGTGCCAGCAGCCGGGGACTAGCGGGCATGAACACCGGGGAG. It translates to CASSRGLAGMNTGE. The CDR3 in its entirety is CASSRGLAGMNTGELFF. This chain joins TRBV4-2 and TRBJ2-2; 12 nucleotides match TRBD2. Read sequence stops 3 residues before the CDR3 end, and the germline J gene provides the missing end. Germline trimming cut 4 bases from V and 1 base from J; bases unmatched to any gene: 4. Germline CDR1 and CDR2: LGHNA and YNFKEQ. CDR3 length: 17 residues.

The table lists this clone with many counts. The sequence runs out 3 residues before the end of the CDR3; the remainder is reconstructed from the germline J gene. The chain links TRBV20-1 to TRBJ2-7, with 9 positions matching TRBD1. With V trimmed by 6 bases and J by 2 bases, 11 bases remained unmatched. This CDR3 spans 15 amino acids. Germline V gene data show CDR1 as DFQATT and CDR2 as SNEGSKA (reference sequence). The CDR3 bases that were read are TGCAGTGCACCCCGGGCTGGGGACAGGGCCTACGAG. It specifies CSAPRAGDRAYE. The whole CDR3 sequence reads CSAPRAGDRAYEQYF.

This clone was seen ten or more times. The read finishes 3 residues shy of the CDR3 end, and the germline J gene is used to complete it. The chain combines TRBV18 with TRBJ2-4; D possibly corresponds to TRBD1 (7 bases). The CDR3 runs 14 residues. V was clipped by 3 bases and J by 7 bases, with 13 bases between them. CDR1 and CDR2 (germline): KGHSH, LQKENI. The covered CDR3 bases are TGTGCCAGCTCACCCTCAGCAGGGGGGAACATT. Protein sequence: CASSPSAGGNI. In full, the CDR3 is CASSPSAGGNIQYF.

Ten or more counts support this clone. Coverage ceases 3 residues before the CDR3 finishes, and the germline J gene fills in the end. The chain links TRBV2 to TRBJ2-7, with a weak D call TRBD2 (6 bases). The CDR3 length is 11 residues. Germline V gives CDR1 SNHLY, CDR2 FYNNEI. V lost 7 bases and J 4 bases, leaving 8 bases between the germline ends. The part of the CDR3 DNA that was read is TGTGCCAGCACTGGGGGGTACGAG. Translated: CASTGGYE. The entire CDR3 sequence reads CASTGGYEQYF.

The sample holds many counts of this clone. The CDR3 spells CASSPRGDTNTEAFF. The DNA read from the CDR3 is TGTGCCAGCAGCCCACGGGGGGACACTAACACTGAA. The chain uses TRBV7-2 and TRBJ1-1; D possibly corresponds to TRBD1 (6 bases). From the germline J gene comes the end of the CDR3, since the read stops 3 residues before it. The V and J ends lost 5 bases and 2 bases respectively, with 15 bases between them. The CDR3 is 15 amino acids. In germline, CDR1 is SGHTA, CDR2 FQGNSA.

This clone showed up many times. Read coverage stops 3 residues before the CDR3 terminus; the germline J gene supplies the remainder. V gene TRBV5-5 combines with J gene TRBJ1-3, with no clear D. Germline CDR1 SGHKS, CDR2 YYEKEE (reference sequence). This CDR3 is 15 amino acids long. V was cut by 2 bases and J by 0 bases, with 9 bases left in between. CDR3 bases read: TGTGCCAGCAGCTTTTCTCCTCTCTCTGGAAACACC. Its translation: CASSFSPLSGNT. The whole CDR3 protein is CASSFSPLSGNTIYF.

This clone appeared many times. With the read ending 3 residues before the CDR3 end, the germline J gene is used to fill in that end. This chain joins TRBV12-3 or TRBV12-4 and TRBJ2-1; D is possibly TRBD1 (5 bases). Deletions cut 2 bases from V and 6 bases from J, with 23 bases between. The CDR3 loop spans 18 amino acids. This CDR3 reads CASSLRFYARRGGNEQFF. Incomplete CDR3 DNA: TGTGCCAGCAGTTTACGTTTCTACGCGCGAAGGGGTGGCAATGAG.

This clone was seen at least ten times. The read terminates 3 residues before the CDR3 end, so the remaining end is supplied by the germline J gene. The chain uses TRBV7-9 and TRBJ1-3; D is unresolved. With 2 bases removed from V and 0 bases from J, the gap between germline ends came to 8 bases. The CDR3 length is 15 residues. The germline gives CDR1 SEHNR, CDR2 FQNEAQ (reference sequence). The covered CDR3 bases are TGTGCCAGCAGCTTATCGGGGATCTCTGGAAACACC. Protein product: CASSLSGISGNT. In full, the CDR3 is CASSLSGISGNTIYF. The full variable domain, with the rest looked up from reference TRBV7-9 and TRBJ1-3, is DTGVSQNPRHKITKRGQNVTFRCDPISEHNRLYWYRQTLGQGPEFLTYFQNEAQLEKSRLLSDRFSAERPKGSFSTLEIQRTEQGDSAMYLCASSLSGISGNTIYFGEGSWLTVV.

The table lists this clone with many counts. CDR3 DNA, as far as it was read: TGTGCCAGCGGACAAACGGGTCAGCCC. It yields the protein CASGQTGQP. The full-length CDR3 reads as CASGQTGQPQHF. The rearrangement uses TRBV2 and TRBJ1-5, with TRBD1 as a possible D gene (5 bases). The read ends 3 residues early relative to the CDR3; the germline J gene fills the gap. The V and J ends lost 8 bases and 6 bases respectively, with 11 bases between them. CDR3 length: 12 amino acids. Germline V lookup: CDR1 SNHLY, CDR2 FYNNEI.

This clone has at least ten counts. Read sequence stops 3 residues before the CDR3 end, and the germline J gene provides the missing end. The gene calls are TRBV16 and TRBJ1-4; D is unresolved. Germline-derived CDR1 and CDR2 are KGHSY and FQNENV. This CDR3 spans 14 amino acids. V was shortened by 2 bases and J by 8 bases, with 12 bases between the two germline ends. The CDR3 region is CASSQNGLGEKLFF. The sequenced CDR3 bases are TGTGCCAGCAGCCAAAACGGACTGGGGGAAAAA.

Of note for this clone: Sequence at one end of the junction differs from germline and may be a read error. The sequenced fragment ends 3 residues before the CDR3 boundary, so the rest is inferred from the germline J gene. The V and J genes are TRBV7-9 and TRBJ2-5; 11 bases agree with TRBD2. The germline V gene encodes CDR1 SEHNR and CDR2 FQNEAQ (reference sequence). The CDR3 runs to 15 residues. The CDR3 bases that were read are TGTTCCAGCAGCTTAGCGGGGGGGGCCCCGAAGACC. This sequence encodes CSSSLAGGAPKT. The full CDR3 protein reads CSSSLAGGAPKTQYF. Filled out from reference TRBV7-9 and TRBJ2-5, the complete variable domain reads DTGVSQNPRHKITKRGQNVTFRCDPISEHNRLYWYRQTLGQGPEFLTYFQNEAQLEKSRLLSDRFSAERPKGSFSTLEIQRTEQGDSAMYLCSSSLAGGAPKTQYFGPGTRLLVL.

In its sample, this clone is medium-sized. A junction boundary mismatches the germline segment, possibly from a read error. Coverage ceases 3 residues before the CDR3 finishes, and the germline J gene fills in the end. The J gene is TRBJ1-3, the V gene TRBV4-2; D is possibly TRBD1 (5 bases). Germline assignment: CDR1 LGHNA and CDR2 YNFKEQ. The CDR3 sequence is 16 residues long. The CDR3 reads CASSQASQGSGNTIYF. CDR3 DNA (partial): TGCGCCAGCAGCCAAGCATCCCAGGGTTCTGGAAACACC.

There are many counts of this clone. The sequenced fragment ends 3 residues before the CDR3 boundary, so the rest is inferred from the germline J gene. The J gene is TRBJ2-3, the V gene TRBV15, with D tentatively TRBD1 (5 bases). The V end lost 0 bases, the J end lost 7 bases, and 8 bases lay between the germline ends. From germline, CDR1 is LNHNV and CDR2 YYDKDF (reference sequence). The CDR3 contains 13 residues. The CDR3 protein is CATSRDKGNTQYF. Partial CDR3 DNA: TGTGCCACCAGCAGAGATAAGGGGAATACG.

This clone was seen many times. The read finishes 3 residues shy of the CDR3 end, and the germline J gene is used to complete it. The chain is built from TRBV29-1 and TRBJ2-2; 8 bases align to TRBD1. Germline CDR1 is SQVTM and CDR2 is ANQGSEA. This CDR3 comprises 15 residues. V was clipped by 6 bases and J by 4 bases; unmatched bases: 10. The CDR3 loop reads CSVRTGFGGTGELFF. Partial CDR3 DNA: TGCAGCGTCAGGACAGGGTTCGGAGGCACCGGGGAG.

This clone came up many times. Sequencing ends 3 residues short of the CDR3 end; the germline J gene provides the rest. This chain connects TRBV20-1 to TRBJ2-3; 7 nucleotides agree with TRBD2. Germline CDR1 DFQATT, CDR2 SNEGSKA (reference sequence). V lost 6 bases, J lost 1 base, and 10 bases stayed unmatched. The CDR3 runs 15 residues. CDR3 DNA, as far as it was read: TGCAGTGCCGGGGCGCGGGAGCGGGGCACAGATACG. Encoded protein: CSAGARERGTDT. In full, the CDR3 is CSAGARERGTDTQYF.

Ten or more counts support this clone. From the germline J gene comes the end of the CDR3, since the read stops 3 residues before it. The chain links TRBV6-2 or TRBV6-3 to TRBJ2-5; the D gene is possibly TRBD2 (6 bases). Per germline, CDR1 MNHEY and CDR2 SVGEGT. V dropped 8 bases and J dropped 1 base, with 11 bases sitting between them. The CDR3 covers 13 residues. Partial CDR3 DNA: TGTGCCAGCGCGGGACTTGTCCAAGAGACC. This sequence encodes CASAGLVQET. The full-length CDR3 reads as CASAGLVQETQYF.

This clone was found many times. The read halts 3 residues ahead of the CDR3 end, with the missing end drawn from the germline J gene. The chain combines TRBV19 with TRBJ2-2; the D gene is possibly TRBD2 (6 bases). V was cut by 4 bases and J by 3 bases, with 9 bases left in between. Germline V lookup: CDR1 LNHDA, CDR2 SQIVND (reference sequence). The CDR3 totals 14 residues. The CDR3 protein is CASSRGTDTGELFF. The covered CDR3 bases are TGTGCCAGTAGTAGGGGGACTGACACCGGGGAG.

The table lists this clone with many counts. The part of the CDR3 DNA that was read is TGTGCCAGTAGTATATGGGGCAGGAGCAATTCACCC. Residues: CASSIWGRSNSP. The full CDR3 sequence reads CASSIWGRSNSPLHF. This chain links TRBV19 with TRBJ1-6; D perhaps matches TRBD1 (5 bases). Sequencing ends 3 residues short of the CDR3 end; the germline J gene provides the rest. CDR1 is LNHDA and CDR2 is SQIVND in the germline V gene (reference sequence). The V and J ends lost 2 bases and 7 bases respectively, with 12 bases between them. The CDR3 extends over 15 amino acids.

At least ten counts were recorded for this clone. The CDR3 end lies 3 residues beyond the end of the read and is filled in from the germline J gene. This chain links TRBV20-1 with TRBJ2-2, with 14 bases fitting TRBD2. The junction had 6 bases not matched to a gene; V was cut back by 5 bases and J by 1 base. The germline CDR1 and CDR2 sequences are DFQATT and SNEGSKA (reference sequence). The CDR3 is made up of 17 amino acids. CDR3 DNA (partial): TGCAGTGCTGGTCGACTAGCGGGAGGGGTGAACACCGGGGAG. Protein sequence: CSAGRLAGGVNTGE. The full-length CDR3 reads as CSAGRLAGGVNTGELFF.

This clone was seen many times. The observed sequence ends 3 residues before the CDR3 terminus, with the missing tail filled in from the germline J gene. The chain carries TRBV7-2 and TRBJ1-1; D uncertain. CDR1 and CDR2 (germline): SGHTA, FQGNSA. With 1 base removed from V and 2 bases from J, the gap between germline ends came to 11 bases. The CDR3 is made up of 15 amino acids. The CDR3 sequence: CASSLVSRLNTEAFF. The CDR3 DNA, read in part, is TGTGCCAGCAGCTTAGTATCCAGGCTTAACACTGAA.

This clone has at least ten counts. Read coverage stops 3 residues before the CDR3 terminus; the germline J gene supplies the remainder. The chain has TRBV10-3 and TRBJ1-2; maybe TRBD1 (6 bases). The CDR3 consists of 15 residues. Looked up from germline, CDR1 is ENHRY and CDR2 is SYGVKD. The chain's CDR3 is CAISESRTDADGYTF. The CDR3 DNA, read in part, is TGTGCCATCAGTGAGTCGAGGACAGACGCGGACGGC.

A few counts support this clone. The CDR3 extends 3 residues past the end of the read, so its final part is completed from the germline J gene. V is TRBV18 and J is TRBJ2-2; 11 nucleotides line up with TRBD1. Germline V gene data show CDR1 as KGHSH and CDR2 as LQKENI. V was pared by 1 base and J by 0 bases, with 1 base of the junction left unmatched. This CDR3 is built from 17 residues. The CDR3 bases that were read are TGTGCCAGCTCACCACGGGACAGGGGGTCGAACACCGGGGAG. This gives the protein CASSPRDRGSNTGE. The complete CDR3 protein is CASSPRDRGSNTGELFF.

This clone has a count of ten or more. The observed sequence ends 3 residues before the CDR3 terminus, with the missing tail filled in from the germline J gene. The chain combines TRBV10-3 with TRBJ2-7; the D gene is possibly TRBD1 (5 bases). Germline CDR1 reads ENHRY; CDR2 reads SYGVKD. Trimming removed 7 bases from V and 2 bases from J, with 15 bases in between. The CDR3 consists of 14 residues. CDR3 bases read: TGTGCCATCAAGGGGTTAGGGATGGCCTACGAG. This sequence encodes CAIKGLGMAYE. The CDR3 in full is CAIKGLGMAYEQYF.